This T cell receptor beta chain was observed in a study of blood T cells in healthy people across ages. Study context: Using template switching, researchers captured about one barcoded beta molecule for each two T cells. Study-wide results and limits: In these data, TCR beta diversity tracked strongly with naive T cell percentage.

On this clonotype: Its antigen is unknown. This clone may be a read error of a much larger clone one base away.

CDR3 length: 13 residues. Germline CDR1 ENHRY, CDR2 SYGVKD. V shed 11 bases and J 6 bases; nucleotides not matched to a gene: 10. Each donor gave roughly 9.1 milliliters of peripheral blood. Each sample yielded at least 5.5 micrograms of PBMC total RNA. Then a second PCR, running roughly 7 to 11 cycles, was carried out with a sample-barcoded 5' primer and a J-beta primer mix. From the 5' RACE reads, TCRdb called clonotypes with MiXCR, one entry per CDR3 protein. The sample records over a million distinct CDR3 sequences, 40% to 50% being singletons. J is TRBJ1-2 and V is TRBV10-3; 9 positions agree with TRBD1. The clonotype was recovered from a woman between 18 and 29 years old in good health. Source material: blood. The CDR3 loop reads CAGTPGQGNGYTF. Here the CDR3 DNA reads TGTGCCGGCACACCGGGACAGGGAAATGGCTACACCTTC.